What follows is one T cell receptor beta chain and its context. This clone was found once. This receptor's antigen is unknown. Per-nucleotide qualities are absent, and no much larger clonotype sits a single base away. Each collaborating institution followed its own protocols to collect whole blood in K2EDTA tubes. For TCRbeta analysis, collaborator samples were shipped as frozen whole blood, as isolated PBMCs, or as DNA extracted from either sample type. Trimming leaves V shorter by 7 bases and J shorter by 5 bases, with the junction holding 6 bases beyond the gene matches. CDR1 and CDR2, per the germline V gene (reference sequence), are LGHDT and YNNKEL. Measured from the cysteine to the phenylalanine, the CDR3 is 14 residues long. Only CDR3 DNA remains: 42 bases, in frame from the first base. This sample was included in a study of blood T cell repertoires in COVID-19 (dated by TCRdb to about 2020). A note on the overall study: Collaborator samples came from the United States, Italy and Spain and covered acute and convalescent phases of COVID-19. Where HLA class I and class II types were available, the types were taken from metadata supplied by the sample provider, not from assay-based typing. Subjects who had been exposed to COVID-19, were actively infected with it, or had recovered from it provided the deeply sampled blood TCRbeta repertoires that made up the dataset. The samples were drawn from two sources: the first 160 participants of the ongoing ImmuneRACE study, and 1,000 to 1,500 subjects contributed by 6 global collaborators. The prospective study material was composed of cDNA or gDNA derived from T cells, B-cell-depleted T cells, or PBMCs. A de-identified subject ID, COVID-19 status, age in years and sex were almost always included in the sample metadata. The repertoires were released in a freely available public database meant as a resource for research on the immune response to SARS-CoV-2.

The immunoSEQ Assay, a bias-controlled multiplex PCR, was used to amplify TCRbeta CDR3 regions from genomic DNA. On the study's bioinformatics: The number of nucleated cells in each sample was estimated by amplification of reference gene primers within the assay. To quantify the absolute abundance of each unique TCRbeta CDR3 rearrangement, sequence reads were collapsed and filtered. Productive Simpson clonality was computed per sample as the square root of Simpson's diversity index over productive rearrangements. The source is immuneACCESS, and TCRdb retained only in-frame sequences with V and J called. Part of the clones is not carried over; for the studies checked, unresolved V genes explain less than half of this, and the remainder is unexplained. V and J calls and clone size are those listed in that table; D and trimming were worked out from the DNA. The table for this sample lists 100,000 or so clones; 85% to 90% of them were counted only once. The top ten clones comprise 10% to 15% of the sample.

The paper as a whole reports these results and caveats: How much clinical and demographic metadata was included differed by source and by participant, and the metadata was provided uncurated.

The sample taken for sequencing was peripheral blood. The chain is assembled from TRBV3-1 (or the pseudogene TRBV3-2) and TRBJ2-3; 10 central nucleotides agree with TRBD2. The TCR was taken from a human donor in a cohort sampled during active COVID-19. Here the CDR3 is given as CASKKREGGDTQYF. The sequence in DNA is TGTGCCAGCAAAAAGCGGGAGGGGGGAGATACGCAGTATTTT.